This is a list of T cell receptor beta chains from one sample in a study of T-cell reconstitution after alpha-beta-depleted transplantation in children. TCRdb independently ran MiXCR on the PCR reads; one entry per CDR3 protein. Counted here are 260,000 or so distinct CDR3 sequences, around 12% occurring once; the ten biggest clones make up roughly 2.6%. Sequences were derived from PBMCs from the stem cell graft donor, sampled from the stem cell graft. The receptors shown here come from a human donor who donated a stem cell graft to a child with acute lymphoblastic leukemia. The CDR3 runs from the conserved cysteine through the conserved F or W. D genes are given only for firm matches. Clone size is not always given. Where it is, it says once, few, many or a class for expanded clones.

>TRBV7-9|many|TRBJ1-3|-
CASSVLGEISGNTIYF
TGTGCCAGCAGCGTCTTAGGGGAAATCTCTGGAAACACCATATATTTT
>TRBV29-1|many|TRBJ1-1|-
CSAVDVSNTEAFF
TGCAGCGCCGTGGACGTATCGAACACTGAAGCTTTCTTT
>TRBV5-1|many|TRBJ2-2|-
CASSLPDSANTGELFF
TGCGCCAGCAGCTTACCAGACTCCGCGAACACCGGGGAGCTGTTTTTT
>TRBV4-2|many|TRBJ2-2|TRBD2
CASSPGTSVPPTGELFF
TGTGCCAGCAGCCCCGGGACTAGCGTTCCTCCTACCGGGGAGCTGTTTTTT
>TRBV6-2/TRBV6-3|many|TRBJ2-1|-
CASSGSYYPFF
TGTGCCAGCAGTGGGTCCTACTATCCGTTCTTC
>TRBV7-2|many|TRBJ1-1|-
CASSLVQINTEAFF
TGTGCCAGCAGCTTAGTTCAGATAAACACTGAAGCTTTCTTT
>TRBV6-1|many|TRBJ2-3|-
CASRLTSGAEGSTDTQYF
TGTGCCAGCAGGCTAACCTCGGGGGCCGAAGGGAGCACAGATACGCAGTATTTT
>TRBV12-3/TRBV12-4|many|TRBJ1-4|-
CASSWGGKLFF
TGTGCCAGCAGCTGGGGGGGCAAACTGTTTTTT
>TRBV7-9|many|TRBJ2-5|-
CASSSPSERWETQYF
TGTGCCAGCAGCTCCCCTAGCGAACGGTGGGAGACCCAGTACTTC
>TRBV5-1|many|TRBJ1-2|-
CASSLQGSANYGYTF
TGCGCCAGCAGCCTGCAGGGGTCAGCTAACTATGGCTACACCTTC
>TRBV20-1|many|TRBJ2-7|TRBD2
CSARRGLALIYEQYF
TGCAGTGCTAGACGGGGACTAGCGCTGATTTACGAGCAGTACTTC
>TRBV28|many|TRBJ2-7|TRBD1
CASKFGLSGGFSYEQYF
TGTGCCAGCAAATTTGGGTTGTCAGGGGGTTTTTCCTACGAGCAGTACTTC
>TRBV24-1|many|TRBJ2-1|TRBD2
CATGRAGGPFSYNEQFF
TGTGCCACCGGAAGAGCGGGAGGGCCCTTCTCCTACAATGAGCAGTTCTTC
>TRBV9|-|TRBJ1-2|-
CASSVQGQPGDGYTF
TGTGCCAGCAGCGTACAAGGACAGCCAGGGGATGGCTACACCTTC
>TRBV5-1|many|TRBJ2-5|TRBD1
CASSWGSTGQETQYF
TGCGCCAGCAGCTGGGGGTCGACAGGGCAAGAGACCCAGTACTTC